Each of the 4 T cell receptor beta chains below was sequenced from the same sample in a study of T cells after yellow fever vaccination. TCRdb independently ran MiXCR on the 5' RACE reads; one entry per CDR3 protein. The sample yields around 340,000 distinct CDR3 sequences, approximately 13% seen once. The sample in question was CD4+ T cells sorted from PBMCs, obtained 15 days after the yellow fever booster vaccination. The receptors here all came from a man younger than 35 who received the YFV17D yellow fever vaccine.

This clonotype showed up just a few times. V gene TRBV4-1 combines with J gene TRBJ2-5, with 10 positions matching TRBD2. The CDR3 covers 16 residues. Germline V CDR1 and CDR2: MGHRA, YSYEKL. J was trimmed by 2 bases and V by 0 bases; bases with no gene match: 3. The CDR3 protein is CASSQDVAGGQETQYF. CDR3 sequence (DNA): TGCGCCAGCAGCCAAGATGTAGCGGGGGGACAAGAGACCCAGTACTTC.

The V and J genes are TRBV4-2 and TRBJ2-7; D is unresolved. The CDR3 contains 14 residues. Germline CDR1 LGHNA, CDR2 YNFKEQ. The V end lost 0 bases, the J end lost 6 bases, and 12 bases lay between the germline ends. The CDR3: CASSQETYLREQYF. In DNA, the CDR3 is TGTGCCAGCAGCCAAGAGACATACCTACGCGAGCAGTACTTC.

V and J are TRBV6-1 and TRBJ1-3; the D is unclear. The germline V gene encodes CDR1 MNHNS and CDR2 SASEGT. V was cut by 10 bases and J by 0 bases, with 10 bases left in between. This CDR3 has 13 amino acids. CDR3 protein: CATVLPSGNTIYF. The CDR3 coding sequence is TGTGCCACCGTGCTGCCCTCTGGAAACACCATATATTTT.

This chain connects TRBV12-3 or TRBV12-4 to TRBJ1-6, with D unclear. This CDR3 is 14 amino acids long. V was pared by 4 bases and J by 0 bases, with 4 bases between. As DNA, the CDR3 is TGTGCCAGCAGTTCAAGCTCCTATAATTCACCCCTCCACTTT. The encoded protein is CASSSSSYNSPLHF.